Below, 9 T cell receptor beta chains from the same sample are listed, as sequenced in a study of breast tumors, draining lymph nodes, adjacent tissues. TCRdb passed the multiplex PCR reads through MiXCR, listing each CDR3 protein once. The sample lists about 35,000 distinct CDR3 sequences; roughly 36% were seen once. Specimen: breast tumor tissue. These TCRs come from a female donor with breast cancer. Some clones in this sample may be carry-over from other donors' samples.

The sample holds many counts of this clonotype. The CDR3, as DNA: TGCAGTGCTAGTCTGGGGGGAGGATCACCCCTCCACTTT. Residues: CSASLGGGSPLHF. The chain uses TRBV20-1 and TRBJ1-6; the D gene is possibly TRBD1 (5 bases). This CDR3 has 13 residues. Germline-derived CDR1 and CDR2 are DFQATT and SNEGSKA (reference sequence). Deletions cut 3 bases from V and 10 bases from J, with 13 bases between.

This clonotype came up a few times. A much larger clone differs from this one at a single base, so this may be a read error. CDR3 region: CASGLGQTYEQYF. Written as DNA, the CDR3 is TGTGCCAGCGGCTTAGGGCAGACCTACGAGCAGTACTTC. The chain employs TRBV11-3 and TRBJ2-7; no firm D call. Germline CDR1 is SGHNT and CDR2 is YENEEA. The CDR3 length is 13 residues.

In this sample, this clonotype turned up many times. V is TRBV7-2 and J is TRBJ2-1; no clear D. This CDR3 contains 11 residues. Trimming removed 5 bases from V and 9 bases from J, with 8 bases in between. The germline V gene has CDR1 SGHTA and CDR2 FQGNSA. The DNA of the CDR3 is TGTGCCAGCAGCCATAAGACTGAGCAGTTCTTC. It yields the protein CASSHKTEQFF.

CDR3 nucleotides: TGTGCCAGCAGTTTTCGGGCAGGGAGTAGTAATCAGCCCCAGCATTTT. Protein product: CASSFRAGSSNQPQHF. The V call is TRBV27, the J call TRBJ1-5; D is possibly TRBD1 (5 bases). In germline, CDR1 is MNHEY, CDR2 SMNVEV (reference sequence). V lost 3 bases to trimming and J lost 4 bases, with 16 bases between them. This CDR3 is 16 amino acids long.

The CDR3 DNA follows: TGTGCCAGCAGCTGGACAACTAGCGGGAGCTCCAATACGCAGTATTTT. This encodes CASSWTTSGSSNTQYF. V gene TRBV7-3 combines with J gene TRBJ2-3, with TRBD2 matching over 11 bases. V lost 4 bases and J lost 7; bases outside the gene matches: 10. The CDR3 covers 16 residues. Germline V CDR1 and CDR2: SGHTA, FQGTGA.

This clonotype was counted ten times or more. This chain uses TRBV28 with TRBJ2-7; D perhaps matches TRBD2 (5 bases). This CDR3 is built from 14 residues. The V gene lost 6 bases and the J gene lost 4 bases, with 16 bases spanning the gap. Germline lookup yields CDR1 MDHEN and CDR2 SYDVKM. The CDR3 nucleotides are TGTGCCAGCAGGCCGGGATCCCGAAGGTACGAGCAGTACTTC. It codes for CASRPGSRRYEQYF.

This clonotype appeared a few times. The chain employs TRBV30 and TRBJ1-4; 7 bases line up with TRBD1. J gave up 6 bases and V 5 bases, and 3 bases lay outside the gene matches. Germline CDR1 and CDR2: GTSNPN and SVGIG (reference sequence). This CDR3 is 12 amino acids long. DNA of the CDR3: TGTGCCTGGGGGGACAGAGATGAAAAACTGTTTTTT. Encoded protein: CAWGDRDEKLFF.

There are many counts of this clonotype. The rearrangement links TRBV19 to TRBJ2-1; 14 bases match TRBD2. CDR1 and CDR2 (germline): LNHDA, SQIVND (reference sequence). This CDR3 spans 17 amino acids. The J segment lost 6 bases and the V segment lost 4 bases, leaving 8 bases of the junction unmatched. Here the CDR3 DNA reads TGTGCCAGTAGTACAGGGACTAGCGGGAGCATTTCCAATGAGCAGTTCTTC. This sequence encodes CASSTGTSGSISNEQFF. Variable domain in full (rest from reference TRBV19 and TRBJ2-1): DGGITQSPKYLFRKEGQNVTLSCEQNLNHDAMYWYRQDPGQGLRLIYYSQIVNDFQKGDIAEGYSVSREKKESFPLTVTSAQKNPTAFYLCASSTGTSGSISNEQFFGPGTRLTVL.

As regards this clonotype: This may stem from a read error, because a much larger clone lies one nucleotide away. The chain employs TRBV5-6 and TRBJ1-4; 7 nucleotides match TRBD1. Germline-derived CDR1 and CDR2 are SGHDT and YYEEEE. The V gene end was trimmed by 4 bases and the J gene end by 4 bases; junction bases not matched to a gene: 7. CDR3 length: 15 residues. The CDR3 DNA reads as TGTGCCAGCAGCAAAACAGGGGCAATTAATGAAAAACTGTTTTTT. Translated: CASSKTGAINEKLFF.